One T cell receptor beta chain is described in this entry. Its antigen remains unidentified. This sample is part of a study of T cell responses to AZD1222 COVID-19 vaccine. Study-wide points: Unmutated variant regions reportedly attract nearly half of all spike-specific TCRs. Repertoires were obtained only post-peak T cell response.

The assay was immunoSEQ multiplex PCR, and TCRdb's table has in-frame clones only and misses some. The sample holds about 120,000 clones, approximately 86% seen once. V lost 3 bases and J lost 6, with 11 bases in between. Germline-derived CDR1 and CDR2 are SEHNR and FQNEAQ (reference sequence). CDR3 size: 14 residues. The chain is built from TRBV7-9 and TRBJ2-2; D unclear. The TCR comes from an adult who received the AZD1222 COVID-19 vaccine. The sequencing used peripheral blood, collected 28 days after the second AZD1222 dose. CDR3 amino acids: CASSFIISPGELFF. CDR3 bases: TGTGCCAGCAGCTTTATTATCTCCCCCGGGGAGCTGTTTTTT.